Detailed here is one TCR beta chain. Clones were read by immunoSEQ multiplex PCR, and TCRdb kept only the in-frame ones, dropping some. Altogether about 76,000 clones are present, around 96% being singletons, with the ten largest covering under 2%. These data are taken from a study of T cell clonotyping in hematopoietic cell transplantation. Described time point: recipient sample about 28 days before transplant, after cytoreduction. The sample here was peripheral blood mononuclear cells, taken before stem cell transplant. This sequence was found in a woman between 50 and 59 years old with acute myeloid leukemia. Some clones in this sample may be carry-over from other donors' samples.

The CDR3 region is CASSEAENTEAFF. Written as DNA, the CDR3 is TGTGCCAGCAGTGAAGCTGAGAACACTGAAGCTTTCTTT. The chain uses TRBV6-5 and TRBJ1-1; no definite D call. This CDR3 spans 13 amino acids. The germline V and J ends were trimmed by 5 bases and 1 base, with 8 bases remaining between them. Germline values: CDR1 MNHEY, CDR2 SVGAGI.